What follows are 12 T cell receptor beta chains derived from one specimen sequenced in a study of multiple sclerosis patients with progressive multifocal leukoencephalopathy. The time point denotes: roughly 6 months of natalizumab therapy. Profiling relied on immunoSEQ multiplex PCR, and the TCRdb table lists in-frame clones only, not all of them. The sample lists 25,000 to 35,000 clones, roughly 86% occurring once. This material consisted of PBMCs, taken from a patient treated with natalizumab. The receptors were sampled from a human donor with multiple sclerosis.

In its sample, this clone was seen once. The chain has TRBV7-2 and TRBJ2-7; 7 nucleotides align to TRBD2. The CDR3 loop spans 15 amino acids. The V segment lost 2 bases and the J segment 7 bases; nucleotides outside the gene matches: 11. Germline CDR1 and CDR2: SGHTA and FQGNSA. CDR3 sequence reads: CASSLLAGASIEQYF. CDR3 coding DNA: TGTGCCAGCAGCTTACTGGCGGGAGCCTCTATTGAGCAGTACTTC. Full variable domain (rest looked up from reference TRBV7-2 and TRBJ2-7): GAGVSQSPSNKVTEKGKDVELRCDPISGHTALYWYRQSLGQGLEFLIYFQGNSAPDKSGLPSDRFSAERTGGSVSTLTIQRTQQEDSAVYLCASSLLAGASIEQYFGPGTRLTVT.

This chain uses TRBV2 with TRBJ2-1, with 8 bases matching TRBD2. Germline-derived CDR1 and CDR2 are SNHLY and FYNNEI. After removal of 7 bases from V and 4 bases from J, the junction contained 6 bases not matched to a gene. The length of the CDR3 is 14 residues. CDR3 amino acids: CASIFSGTYNEQFF. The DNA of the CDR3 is TGTGCCAGCATTTTTAGCGGGACGTACAATGAGCAGTTCTTC.

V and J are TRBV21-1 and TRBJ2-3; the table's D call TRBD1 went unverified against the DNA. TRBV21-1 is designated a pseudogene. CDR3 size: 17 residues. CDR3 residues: CASLTPATGGSSDTQYF. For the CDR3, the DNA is TGTGCCAGCCTGACACCCGCCACAGGGGGTAGTTCAGATACGCAGTATTTT.

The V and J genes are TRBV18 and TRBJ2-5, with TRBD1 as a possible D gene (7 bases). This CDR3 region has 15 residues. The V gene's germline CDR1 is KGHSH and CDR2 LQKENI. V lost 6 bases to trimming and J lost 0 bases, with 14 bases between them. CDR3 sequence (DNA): TGTGCCAGCTCCCCCCAGGGGGGCAACCAAGAGACCCAGTACTTC. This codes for CASSPQGGNQETQYF.

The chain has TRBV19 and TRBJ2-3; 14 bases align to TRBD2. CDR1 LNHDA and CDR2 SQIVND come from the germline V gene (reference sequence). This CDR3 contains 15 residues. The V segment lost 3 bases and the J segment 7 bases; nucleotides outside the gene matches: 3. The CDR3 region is CASSMGLAGEYTQYF. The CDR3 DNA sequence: TGTGCCAGTAGTATGGGACTAGCGGGAGAGTATACGCAGTATTTT.

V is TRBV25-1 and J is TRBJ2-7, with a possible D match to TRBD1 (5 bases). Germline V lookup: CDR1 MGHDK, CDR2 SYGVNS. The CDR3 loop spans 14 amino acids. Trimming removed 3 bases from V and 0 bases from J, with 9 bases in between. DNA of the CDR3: TGTGCCAGCAGTGATGGGGCACTCTCCTACGAGCAGTACTTC. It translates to CASSDGALSYEQYF.

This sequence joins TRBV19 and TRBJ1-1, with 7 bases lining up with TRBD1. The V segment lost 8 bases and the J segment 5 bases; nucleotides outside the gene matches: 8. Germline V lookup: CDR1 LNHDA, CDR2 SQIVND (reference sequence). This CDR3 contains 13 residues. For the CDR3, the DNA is TGTGCCAGTGGCTATACAGGGGATACTGAAGCTTTCTTT. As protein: CASGYTGDTEAFF.

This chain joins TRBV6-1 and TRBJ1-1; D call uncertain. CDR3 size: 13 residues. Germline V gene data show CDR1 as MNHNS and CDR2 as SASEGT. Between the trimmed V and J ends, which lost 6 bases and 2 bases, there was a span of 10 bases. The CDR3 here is CASSRNRNTEAFF. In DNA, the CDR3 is TGTGCCAGCAGCAGGAATAGAAACACTGAAGCTTTCTTT.

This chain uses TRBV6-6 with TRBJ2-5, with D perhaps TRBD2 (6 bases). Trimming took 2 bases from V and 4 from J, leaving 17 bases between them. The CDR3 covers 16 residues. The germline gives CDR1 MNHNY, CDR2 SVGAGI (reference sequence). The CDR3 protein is CASSYTRSSGGETQYF. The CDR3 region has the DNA TGTGCCAGCAGTTACACTCGTTCCTCCGGGGGAGAGACCCAGTACTTC.

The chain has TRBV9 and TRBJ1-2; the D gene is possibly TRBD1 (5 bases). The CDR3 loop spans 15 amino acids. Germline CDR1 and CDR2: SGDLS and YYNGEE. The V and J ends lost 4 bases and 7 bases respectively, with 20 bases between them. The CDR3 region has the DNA TGTGCCAGCAGCCCCCCGGGGCGCGGGCTGTCTGGCTACACCTTC. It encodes CASSPPGRGLSGYTF.

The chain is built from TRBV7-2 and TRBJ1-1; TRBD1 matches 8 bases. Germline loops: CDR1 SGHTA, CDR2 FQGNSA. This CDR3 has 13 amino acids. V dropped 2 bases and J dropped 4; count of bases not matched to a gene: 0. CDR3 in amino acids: CASSLTGGTEAFF. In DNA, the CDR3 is TGTGCCAGCAGCTTAACAGGGGGCACTGAAGCTTTCTTT.

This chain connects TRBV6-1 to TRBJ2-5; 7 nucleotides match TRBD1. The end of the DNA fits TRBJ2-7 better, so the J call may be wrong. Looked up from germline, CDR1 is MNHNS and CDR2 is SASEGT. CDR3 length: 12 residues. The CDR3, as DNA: TGTGCCAGCAGTGGACAGGGCTACGAGCAGTACTTC. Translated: CASSGQGYEQYF.